The 17 T cell receptor beta chains below all came from one sample that was sequenced in a study of identical twins. TCRdb recomputed calls from the 5' RACE reads with MiXCR, one row per CDR3 protein. The data contain nearly 900,000 distinct CDR3 sequences, 10% to 15% of them singletons. The data also belong to a second study, concerning yellow fever vaccine responses in identical twins.

Input material: PBMCs. The origin of the receptors is a woman aged 18-29 years in good health.

The CDR3 reads CASRGTGDPIQYF. DNA of the CDR3: TGTGCCAGTCGGGGGACAGGGGATCCCATTCAGTACTTC. V and J are TRBV27 and TRBJ2-4; 10 positions match TRBD1. Per the germline V gene, CDR1 is MNHEY and CDR2 is SMNVEV (reference sequence). CDR3 length equals 13 residues. J was trimmed by 9 bases and V by 9 bases; bases with no gene match: 8.

A few counts support this clonotype. The genes are TRBV4-2 and TRBJ2-1; 12 positions agree with TRBD2. The CDR3 is 15 amino acids. The V gene's germline CDR1 is LGHNA and CDR2 YNFKEQ. With V trimmed by 0 bases and J by 8 bases, 2 bases remained unmatched. The CDR3 loop reads CASSQERLAGDEQFF. The CDR3 DNA is TGTGCCAGCAGCCAAGAGAGACTAGCGGGGGATGAGCAGTTCTTC.

This clonotype was seen a handful of times. V usage is TRBV12-3 or TRBV12-4 and J usage is TRBJ2-7; 10 nucleotides match TRBD2. CDR3 size: 14 residues. After removal of 3 bases from V and 6 bases from J, the junction contained 5 bases not matched to a gene. The CDR3 here is CASSFSSGSSEQYF. The DNA for the CDR3 is TGTGCCAGCAGTTTTTCTAGCGGGAGCTCCGAGCAGTACTTC.

This clonotype was seen just once. This chain joins TRBV5-5 and TRBJ2-7; D gene unclear. The V gene's germline CDR1 is SGHKS and CDR2 YYEKEE (reference sequence). Trimming left V 3 bases short and J 1 base short, with 17 bases between. The CDR3 loop spans 16 amino acids. The CDR3 here is CASSYKEATNSYEQYF. CDR3 nucleotides: TGTGCCAGCAGCTACAAAGAGGCCACGAATTCCTACGAGCAGTACTTC. The full variable domain, its missing parts supplied by reference TRBV5-5 and TRBJ2-7, is DAGVTQSPTHLIKTRGQQVTLRCSPISGHKSVSWYQQVLGQGPQFIFQYYEKEERGRGNFPDRFSARQFPNYSSELNVNALLLGDSALYLCASSYKEATNSYEQYFGPGTRLTVT.

The sample holds a few counts of this clonotype. This rearrangement joins TRBV12-3 or TRBV12-4 to TRBJ2-7, with 7 bases identical to TRBD2. With 4 bases clipped from V and 7 bases from J, the junction kept 10 bases outside the gene matches. The CDR3 runs 14 residues. CDR3 protein: CASSSGRGIEEQYV. CDR3 nucleotide sequence: TGTGCCAGCAGTTCGGGGCGGGGGATAGAGGAGCAGTACGTC.

This clonotype was detected only a few times. CDR3 sequence reads: CASSNPSPNTGLYEQYV. The CDR3 nucleotides are TGTGCCAGCAGCAACCCCAGCCCGAATACAGGGTTGTACGAGCAGTACGTC. V and J are TRBV5-5 and TRBJ2-7; a possible D gene is TRBD1 (6 bases). The CDR3 contains 17 residues. V was trimmed by 4 bases and J by 4 bases, leaving 24 bases between them. Per germline, CDR1 SGHKS and CDR2 YYEKEE (reference sequence).

This clonotype appeared many times. The rearrangement joins TRBV4-1 to TRBJ2-3, with D maybe TRBD1 (7 bases). V was trimmed by 4 bases and J by 3 bases, leaving 14 bases between them. This CDR3 has 15 amino acids. Germline assignment: CDR1 MGHRA and CDR2 YSYEKL. Here the CDR3 reads CASSLGQGGTDTQYF. The CDR3 DNA is TGCGCCAGCAGCCTGGGGCAGGGGGGTACAGATACGCAGTATTTT.

The chain is built from TRBV5-1 and TRBJ2-1; 10 nucleotides match TRBD1. The CDR3 is 16 residues long. CDR1 is SGHRS, CDR2 YFSETQ, per germline. V dropped 4 bases and J dropped 1; count of bases not matched to a gene: 5. CDR3 sequence: CASSPGTGESYNEQFF. CDR3 coding DNA: TGCGCCAGCAGCCCGGGGACAGGGGAGTCCTACAATGAGCAGTTCTTC. Full variable domain (outside the CDR3, taken from reference TRBV5-1 and TRBJ2-1): KAGVTQTPRYLIKTRGQQVTLSCSPISGHRSVSWYQQTPGQGLQFLFEYFSETQRNKGNFPGRFSGRQFSNSRSEMNVSTLELGDSALYLCASSPGTGESYNEQFFGPGTRLTVL.

This clonotype was recorded a few times. The chain couples TRBV4-1 to TRBJ2-7; 10 bases map to TRBD1. Trimming at V came to 7 bases and at J to 2 bases, leaving 17 bases not matched to a gene. The CDR3 totals 18 residues. Looked up from germline, CDR1 is MGHRA and CDR2 is YSYEKL. The chain's CDR3 is CASTMLWTGGLYTYEQYF. Written as DNA, the CDR3 is TGCGCCAGCACCATGTTATGGACAGGGGGGTTATACACCTACGAGCAGTACTTC.

The sample holds a few counts of this clonotype. The chain employs TRBV29-1 and TRBJ2-1, with no clear D. The CDR3 spans 16 residues. Trimming pared 3 bases from V and 0 bases from J, leaving 15 bases between. Germline values: CDR1 SQVTM, CDR2 ANQGSEA. CDR3 sequence (DNA): TGCAGCGTTGATCGGTTACGCACTTACTCCTACAATGAGCAGTTCTTC. Amino acid sequence: CSVDRLRTYSYNEQFF.

This clonotype has a handful of counts. This rearrangement joins TRBV27 to TRBJ2-3; tentatively, D is TRBD1 or TRBD2 (6 bases each). CDR1 and CDR2 (germline): MNHEY, SMNVEV (reference sequence). This CDR3 is built from 13 residues. The V gene lost 4 bases and the J gene lost 6 bases, with 11 bases spanning the gap. The CDR3 region has the DNA TGTGCCAGCAGTTCAAACGGGGGCGATACGCAGTATTTT. As protein: CASSSNGGDTQYF.

Here the CDR3 DNA reads TGCAGCGTCCGGACAGGGTACGGCAATCAGCCCCAGCATTTT. Protein: CSVRTGYGNQPQHF. The chain links TRBV29-1 to TRBJ1-5; 8 bases match TRBD1. Losses at the gene ends were 6 bases for V and 2 bases for J; bases not matched to a gene: 6. CDR1 is SQVTM, CDR2 ANQGSEA, per germline. The CDR3 length is 14 residues.

This clonotype occurred a few times. The chain combines TRBV20-1 with TRBJ2-3; D remains ambiguous. Looked up from germline, CDR1 is DFQATT and CDR2 is SNEGSKA (reference sequence). The CDR3 is 15 amino acids. V was cut by 0 bases and J by 1 base, with 11 bases left in between. CDR3 residues: CSARDLGAGTDTQYF. The CDR3 DNA is TGCAGTGCTAGAGATCTTGGCGCTGGCACAGATACGCAGTATTTT.

This clonotype was observed a handful of times. The chain couples TRBV28 to TRBJ1-5, with TRBD1 identical over 10 bases. Germline-derived CDR1 and CDR2 are MDHEN and SYDVKM. The J segment lost 6 bases and the V segment lost 8 bases, leaving 7 bases of the junction unmatched. This CDR3 contains 14 residues. CDR3 amino acids: CASSRTGGTQPQHF. The CDR3 DNA reads as TGTGCCAGCTCGAGGACAGGGGGAACTCAGCCCCAGCATTTT.

V gene TRBV27 combines with J gene TRBJ1-5; 9 nucleotides line up with TRBD1. V was pared by 6 bases and J by 2 bases, with 5 bases of the junction left unmatched. The germline V gene encodes CDR1 MNHEY and CDR2 SMNVEV (reference sequence). This CDR3 is built from 15 residues. CDR3 sequence reads: CASSRTGVGNQPQHF. The CDR3 DNA reads TGTGCCAGCAGCCGGACAGGGGTTGGCAATCAGCCCCAGCATTTT.

This clonotype has only a few counts. The gene calls are TRBV6-1 and TRBJ1-2; TRBD1 is a possible D gene (6 bases). V gave up 4 bases and J gave up 4 bases, with 19 bases separating them. The CDR3 loop spans 16 amino acids. Per the germline V gene, CDR1 is MNHNS and CDR2 is SASEGT. Here the CDR3 reads CASSVLRGTVVYGYTF. The CDR3 DNA reads TGTGCCAGCAGTGTCCTCAGGGGTACGGTGGTCTATGGCTACACCTTC.

The CDR3 coding sequence is TGCGCCAGCAGCTTGGTGGCTAGCGGGGGCCTCTCCTACAATGAGCAGTTCTTC. It translates to CASSLVASGGLSYNEQFF. This chain links TRBV5-1 with TRBJ2-1; 10 nucleotides agree with TRBD2. The CDR3 is 18 residues long. In germline, CDR1 is SGHRS, CDR2 YFSETQ. Trimming took 0 bases from V and 0 from J; bases not matched to a gene: 6.